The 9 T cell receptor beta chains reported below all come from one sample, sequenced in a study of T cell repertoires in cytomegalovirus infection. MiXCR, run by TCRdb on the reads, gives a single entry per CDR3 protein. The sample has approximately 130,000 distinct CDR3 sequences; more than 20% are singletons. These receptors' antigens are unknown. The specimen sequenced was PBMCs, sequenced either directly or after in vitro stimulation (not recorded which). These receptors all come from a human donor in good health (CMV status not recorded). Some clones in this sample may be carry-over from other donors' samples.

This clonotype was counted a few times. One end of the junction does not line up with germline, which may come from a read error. CDR3 in amino acids: CASSVAGGGYNEQFF. For the CDR3, the DNA is TGTGCCAGCAGTGTAGCGGGAGGAGGCTACAATGAGCAGTTCTTC. The chain is built from TRBV12-3 or TRBV12-4 and TRBJ2-1; 10 bases are a match to TRBD2. The CDR3 is 15 residues long.

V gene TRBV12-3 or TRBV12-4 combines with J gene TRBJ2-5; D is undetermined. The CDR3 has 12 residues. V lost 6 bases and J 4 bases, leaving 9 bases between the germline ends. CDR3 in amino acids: CASRESRETQYF. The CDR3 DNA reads TGTGCCAGCAGGGAGTCGAGAGAGACCCAGTACTTC.

The CDR3 DNA sequence: TGTGCCTGGAGCAGGACTAACTCCTACAATGAGCAGTTCTTC. This translates into CAWSRTNSYNEQFF. The chain uses TRBV30 and TRBJ2-1; D perhaps matches TRBD2 (6 bases). Germline-derived CDR1 and CDR2 are GTSNPN and SVGIG (reference sequence). The CDR3 covers 14 residues. V was clipped by 3 bases and J by 0 bases, with 9 bases between them.

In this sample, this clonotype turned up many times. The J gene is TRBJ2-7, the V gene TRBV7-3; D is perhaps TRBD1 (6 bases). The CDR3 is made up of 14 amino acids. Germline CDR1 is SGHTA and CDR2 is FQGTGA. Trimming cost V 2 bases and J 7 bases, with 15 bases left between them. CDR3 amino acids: CASSLSTSGTEQYF. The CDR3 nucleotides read TGTGCCAGCAGCTTATCTACATCCGGGACAGAGCAGTACTTC.

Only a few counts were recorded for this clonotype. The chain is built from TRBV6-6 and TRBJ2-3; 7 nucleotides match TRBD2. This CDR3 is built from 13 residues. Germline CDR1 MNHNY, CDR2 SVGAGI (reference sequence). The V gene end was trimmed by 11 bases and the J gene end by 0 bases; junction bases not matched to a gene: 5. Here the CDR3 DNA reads TGTGCCGGCCGTAGCGGGAGCACAGATACGCAGTATTTT. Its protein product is CAGRSGSTDTQYF.

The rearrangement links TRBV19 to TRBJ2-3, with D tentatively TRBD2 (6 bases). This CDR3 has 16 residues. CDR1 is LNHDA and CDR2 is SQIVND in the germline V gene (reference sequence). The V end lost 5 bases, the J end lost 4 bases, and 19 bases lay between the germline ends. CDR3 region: CASSPSGAGRADTQYF. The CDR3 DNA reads TGTGCCAGTAGTCCGTCCGGCGCGGGACGGGCAGATACGCAGTATTTT.

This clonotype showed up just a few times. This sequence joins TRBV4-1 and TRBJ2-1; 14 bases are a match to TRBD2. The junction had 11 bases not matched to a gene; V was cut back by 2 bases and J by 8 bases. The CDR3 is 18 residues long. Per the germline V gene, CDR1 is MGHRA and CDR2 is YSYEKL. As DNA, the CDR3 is TGCGCCAGCAGCCAATTTCACGCCGGGACTAGCGGGAGTGATGAGCAGTTCTTC. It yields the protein CASSQFHAGTSGSDEQFF.

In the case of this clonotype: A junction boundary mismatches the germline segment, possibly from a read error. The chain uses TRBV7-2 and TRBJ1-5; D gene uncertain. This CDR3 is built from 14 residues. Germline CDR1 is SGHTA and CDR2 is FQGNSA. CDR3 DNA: TGTGCCAGCAGCTTAGACTTCAGCATTCAGCCCCAGCATTTT. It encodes CASSLDFSIQPQHF.

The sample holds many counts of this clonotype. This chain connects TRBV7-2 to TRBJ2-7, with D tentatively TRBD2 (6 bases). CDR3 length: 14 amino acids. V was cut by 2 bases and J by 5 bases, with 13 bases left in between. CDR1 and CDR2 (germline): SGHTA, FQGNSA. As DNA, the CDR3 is TGTGCCAGCAGCTTACCTGGGACTGTGGACGAGCAGTACTTC. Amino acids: CASSLPGTVDEQYF.